The clone carrying this T cell receptor (beta chain) appeared a few times. The data belong to a study of T-cell memory formation after mild COVID-19. TCRdb analysed the 5' RACE reads with MiXCR anew, one entry per CDR3 protein. The sample yields fewer than 650,000 distinct CDR3 sequences, less than 25% seen once. Germline lookup yields CDR1 LGHNA and CDR2 YSLEER. V was pared by 0 bases and J by 7 bases, with 15 bases between. The CDR3 runs 15 residues. The chain couples TRBV4-3 to TRBJ1-2; the D is unclear. This receptor was taken from an adult woman who had mild COVID-19 (a few samples of this study predate the infection). Cell type and time point are not known. Sequencing was performed on PBMCs or a T cell subset sorted from them (not recorded which). For the CDR3, the DNA is TGCGCCAGCAGCCAAGATTCTTTGGGCGCAGGTGGCTACACCTTC. It translates to CASSQDSLGAGGYTF.